These 14 T cell receptor beta chains share one sample of origin, sequenced in a study of identical twins. TCRdb redid the calling of the 5' RACE reads with MiXCR, one entry per CDR3 protein. Counted here are some 660,000 distinct CDR3 sequences, 8.6% occurring once; the ten biggest clones make up 0.98%. The data were also submitted as part of a second study, on yellow fever vaccine responses in identical twins.

The sequencing input was PBMCs. All receptors come from a woman aged 18-29 years in good health.

The chain is built from TRBV6-6 and TRBJ1-1; no clear D. V lost 0 bases and J 6 bases, leaving 5 bases between the germline ends. Germline CDR1 is MNHNY and CDR2 is SVGAGI (reference sequence). The CDR3 covers 12 residues. The CDR3 coding sequence is TGTGCCAGCAGTTACTCGCGAGCTGAAGCTTTCTTT. As protein: CASSYSRAEAFF.

This clonotype showed up just a few times. This sequence joins TRBV6-2 or TRBV6-3 and TRBJ1-2; no clear D gene. Germline values: CDR1 MNHEY, CDR2 SVGEGT. CDR3 size: 15 residues. Deletions cut 4 bases from V and 2 bases from J, with 14 bases between. The CDR3 DNA is TGTGCCAGCAGTTCCCTCTGGGGAGTCAACTATGGCTACACCTTC. Residues: CASSSLWGVNYGYTF.

This rearrangement joins TRBV29-1 to TRBJ2-7; a possible D gene is TRBD1 (6 bases). The ends were cut back, 7 bases at V and 6 bases at J, with 16 bases in the middle. This CDR3 is built from 12 residues. Germline assignment: CDR1 SQVTM and CDR2 ANQGSEA. The CDR3 DNA is TGCAGCGCCTCCAGGGGCTCCGGCGAGCAGTACTTC. This translates into CSASRGSGEQYF.

This clonotype was picked up many times. The V gene is TRBV12-3 or TRBV12-4, the J gene TRBJ2-3; D possibly corresponds to TRBD1 (5 bases). CDR3 length: 16 amino acids. V gave up 2 bases and J gave up 2 bases, with 14 bases separating them. CDR3 bases: TGTGCCAGCAGTTTAAGGGGATTCGGACACACAGATACGCAGTATTTT. Protein product: CASSLRGFGHTDTQYF.

This clonotype was counted many times. This chain connects TRBV12-3 or TRBV12-4 to TRBJ2-2; perhaps TRBD1 as D (6 bases). This CDR3 has 15 residues. V gave up 3 bases and J gave up 4 bases, with 12 bases separating them. The CDR3 loop reads CASSFQGKFTGELFF. Here the CDR3 DNA reads TGTGCCAGCAGTTTTCAGGGGAAATTCACCGGGGAGCTGTTTTTT.

The chain combines TRBV6-1 with TRBJ2-7; 8 bases match TRBD2. The CDR3 is made up of 13 amino acids. The germline V gene encodes CDR1 MNHNS and CDR2 SASEGT. V shed 6 bases and J 5 bases; nucleotides not matched to a gene: 6. CDR3 amino acids: CASRREVLHEQYF. The DNA of the CDR3 is TGTGCCAGCAGGCGGGAGGTTCTCCACGAGCAGTACTTC.

V and J are TRBV27 and TRBJ2-1; TRBD1 matches at 10 bases. Losses at the gene ends were 5 bases for V and 8 bases for J; bases not matched to a gene: 6. Germline V gene sequence: CDR1 MNHEY, CDR2 SMNVEV (reference sequence). The CDR3 has 14 residues. The CDR3 spells CASSIIGTGDEQFF. CDR3 coding DNA: TGTGCCAGCAGTATCATAGGGACAGGGGATGAGCAGTTCTTC.

This clonotype was recorded a few times. This chain joins TRBV6-5 and TRBJ1-2; 12 bases match TRBD1. V dropped 6 bases and J dropped 13; count of bases not matched to a gene: 21. Germline-derived CDR1 and CDR2 are MNHEY and SVGAGI. The CDR3 has 17 residues. The DNA of the CDR3 is TGTGCCAGCAGGTCCTCAACGGGACAGGGGGCGGATGACTTACGCACCTTC. It is translated as CASRSSTGQGADDLRTF.

This chain links TRBV5-4 with TRBJ2-5; D call uncertain. The CDR3 is 13 amino acids. The germline gives CDR1 SGHNT, CDR2 YYREEE (reference sequence). Trimming took off 3 bases at V and 7 bases at J, with 13 bases between the two ends. CDR3 loop: CASSSSSRATQYF. Written as DNA, the CDR3 is TGTGCCAGCAGCTCGTCCAGTAGGGCGACCCAGTACTTC. Combining the CDR3 with reference TRBV5-4 and TRBJ2-5 gives the whole variable domain ETGVTQSPTHLIKTRGQQVTLRCSSQSGHNTVSWYQQALGQGPQFIFQYYREEENGRGNFPPRFSGLQFPNYSSELNVNALELDDSALYLCASSSSSRATQYFGPGTRLLVL.

Note on this clonotype: A junction end diverges from the germline sequence, so it may reflect a read error. V and J are TRBV7-7 and TRBJ2-1; D is tentatively TRBD1 or TRBD2 (5 bases each). Per the germline V gene, CDR1 is SSHAT and CDR2 is FNYEAQ (reference sequence). The CDR3 is made up of 14 amino acids. In nucleotides, the CDR3 is TGTGCTAGCAGCCCTAGTTGGGGGACCAATGAGCAGTTCTTC. Its translation is CASSPSWGTNEQFF.

At least ten counts were recorded for this clonotype. The V and J genes are TRBV2 and TRBJ2-1, with 12 positions matching TRBD2. Losses at the gene ends were 6 bases for V and 8 bases for J; bases not matched to a gene: 14. CDR1 is SNHLY, CDR2 FYNNEI, per germline. The length of the CDR3 is 17 residues. The CDR3 here is CASRILAGGKEFYEQFF. The CDR3 DNA follows: TGTGCCAGCAGAATACTAGCGGGGGGAAAAGAGTTCTATGAGCAGTTCTTC.

This clonotype was detected ten times or more. The V and J genes are TRBV15 and TRBJ1-4, with TRBD1 matching over 7 bases. With 0 bases clipped from V and 12 bases from J, the junction kept 4 bases outside the gene matches. Germline CDR1 LNHNV, CDR2 YYDKDF (reference sequence). The CDR3 is made up of 13 amino acids. The CDR3 DNA reads TGTGCCACCAGCAGAGAGGATGGACAGGAACTGTTTTTT. Its translation is CATSREDGQELFF.

The rearrangement uses TRBV4-3 and TRBJ2-6; no definite D call. This CDR3 is built from 17 residues. Trimming took 0 bases from V and 4 from J, leaving 13 bases between them. CDR1 is LGHNA, CDR2 YSLEER, per germline. For the CDR3, the DNA is TGCGCCAGCAGCCAAGATAGGTCGCCTCCCGGGGCCAACGTCCTGACTTTC. The encoded protein is CASSQDRSPPGANVLTF.

The CDR3 sequence is CASLGTSGPTWTNEQFF. CDR3 nucleotides: TGCGCCAGCCTCGGGACTAGCGGGCCAACCTGGACTAATGAGCAGTTCTTC. V is TRBV10-2 and J is TRBJ2-1; 12 bases are a match to TRBD2. Germline CDR1 reads WSHSY; CDR2 reads SAAADI. V lost 8 bases, J lost 7 bases, and 15 bases stayed unmatched. The CDR3 consists of 17 residues.